The 27 T cell receptor beta chains presented below share a single source sample, sequenced in a study of cytomegalovirus exposure and HLA in healthy donors (dated by TCRdb to the late 2010s). The library was obtained by the immunoSEQ multiplex PCR assay. What TCRdb holds here is the immuneACCESS table cut down to in-frame rearrangements. Part of the clones is not present; checked against another copy, under half of the missing clones reflect an unresolved V gene, and the others are unexplained. Recorded for this sample are 92,000 or so clones; approximately 96% of them occurred a single time. Jointly, the top ten make up roughly 0.82% of the sample. Material for sequencing was PBMCs. The receptors were gathered from a man between 18 and 35 years old in good health and CMV-seronegative.

Judged by abundance, this clone is medium-sized. V gene TRBV11-2 combines with J gene TRBJ2-2; no clear D gene. Trimming pared 5 bases from V and 0 bases from J, leaving 10 bases between. The CDR3 runs 15 residues. CDR1 SGHAT and CDR2 FQNNGV come from the germline V gene. CDR3 sequence: CASSLRSSNTGELFF. For the CDR3, the DNA is TGTGCCAGCAGCCTGCGGTCCTCGAACACCGGGGAGCTGTTTTTT.

V and J are TRBV6-5 and TRBJ1-5; 8 bases are shared with TRBD1. J lost 5 bases, V lost 2 bases, and 2 bases had no gene match. CDR1 is MNHEY, CDR2 SVGAGI, per germline. The CDR3 is 14 residues long. The CDR3 region has the DNA TGTGCCAGCAGTTACGCAGGGGGCTATCAGCCCCAGCATTTT. Translated, it gives CASSYAGGYQPQHF.

CDR3 DNA: TGTGCCAGCAGTCGGACAGGCTTCCACGCGAACACCGGGGAGCTGTTTTTT. This gives the protein CASSRTGFHANTGELFF. V and J are TRBV28 and TRBJ2-2, with 7 bases aligning to TRBD1. Germline values: CDR1 MDHEN, CDR2 SYDVKM. Trimming cost V 5 bases and J 0 bases; bases outside gene matches: 9. There are 17 residues in the CDR3.

CDR3 in amino acids: CASSLNLQGPTEAFF. The CDR3 nucleotides are TGTGCCAGCAGTCTGAATCTACAGGGTCCCACTGAAGCTTTCTTT. The genes are TRBV6-5 and TRBJ1-1, with D tentatively TRBD1 (6 bases). Germline loops: CDR1 MNHEY, CDR2 SVGAGI. Trimming shortened V by 5 bases and J by 4 bases, and 17 bases separated the two germline ends. CDR3 length equals 15 residues.

This chain uses TRBV28 with TRBJ1-3; TRBD1 aligns across 7 bases. Germline V gene data show CDR1 as MDHEN and CDR2 as SYDVKM. With 4 bases clipped from V and 2 bases from J, the junction kept 5 bases outside the gene matches. CDR3 length: 15 amino acids. The CDR3, as DNA: TGTGCCAGCAGTTCCAGGGGGACAGCTGGAAACACCATATATTTT. Encoded protein: CASSSRGTAGNTIYF.

The chain carries TRBV19 and TRBJ2-7, with D tentatively TRBD2 (6 bases). The germline gives CDR1 LNHDA, CDR2 SQIVND (reference sequence). V was cut by 4 bases and J by 2 bases, with 15 bases left in between. The CDR3 length is 15 residues. Here the CDR3 DNA reads TGTGCCAGTAGTAAGGGACTCACTACAACCTACGAGCAGTACTTC. Its translation: CASSKGLTTTYEQYF.

This clone was seen just once. The chain joins TRBV21-1 to TRBJ2-7; TRBD2, the table's D call, lacks a check against the DNA. TRBV21-1 is a known pseudogene. The length of the CDR3 is 14 residues. The CDR3 protein is CASSNSGCLYEQYV. CDR3 sequence (DNA): TGTGCCAGCAGCAATAGCGGCTGTCTTTACGAGCAGTACGTC.

To note about this clone: Other DNA sequences of this sample code for an identical CDR3. V usage is TRBV9 and J usage is TRBJ2-2; 7 bases map to TRBD2. V lost 3 bases and J lost 0; bases outside the gene matches: 2. The CDR3 loop spans 15 amino acids. Germline V CDR1 and CDR2: SGDLS, YYNGEE. Here the CDR3 reads CASSGLAANTGELFF. CDR3 sequence (DNA): TGTGCCAGCAGCGGACTAGCTGCGAACACCGGGGAGCTGTTTTTT.

The genes are TRBV5-6 and TRBJ1-5; 8 positions agree with TRBD1. Germline values: CDR1 SGHDT, CDR2 YYEEEE. The CDR3 loop spans 17 amino acids. J gave up 0 bases and V 4 bases, and 9 bases lay outside the gene matches. In DNA form, the CDR3 reads TGTGCCAGCAGCCGAGGAACAGGGGGAAATAGCAATCAGCCCCAGCATTTT. Translation: CASSRGTGGNSNQPQHF.

The genes are TRBV27 and TRBJ2-1; TRBD2 matches 10 bases. The ends lost 5 bases at V and 0 bases at J; junction bases unmatched: 7. The V gene's germline CDR1 is MNHEY and CDR2 SMNVEV (reference sequence). The length of the CDR3 is 17 residues. The CDR3 DNA follows: TGTGCCAGCAGTCGACACGGACTAGCGGACTCCTACAATGAGCAGTTCTTC. Encoded protein: CASSRHGLADSYNEQFF.

This clone appeared once. The J gene is TRBJ1-1, the V gene TRBV4-1; D remains ambiguous. Trimming removed 2 bases from V and 1 base from J, with 8 bases in between. This CDR3 has 14 residues. CDR1 is MGHRA, CDR2 YSYEKL, per germline. Here the CDR3 reads CASSQSPRNTEAFF. The CDR3 DNA sequence: TGCGCCAGCAGCCAATCCCCCAGGAACACTGAAGCTTTCTTT.

The chain recombines TRBV6-1 with TRBJ2-1; 8 positions agree with TRBD2. V gave up 8 bases and J gave up 7 bases; unmatched junction bases: 13. This CDR3 has 15 residues. Germline loops: CDR1 MNHNS, CDR2 SASEGT. The CDR3: CASGLTSGSSNEQFF. In nucleotides, the CDR3 is TGTGCCAGCGGGCTTACCAGCGGGAGTTCTAATGAGCAGTTCTTC.

Comments on this clone: One junction end disagrees with the germline gene, perhaps due to a read error. V usage is TRBV20-1 and J usage is TRBJ1-2; a weak D match, TRBD1 (6 bases). The length of the CDR3 is 9 residues. Germline V gene sequence: CDR1 DFQATT, CDR2 SNEGSKA (reference sequence). This CDR3 reads CSAEPGTFF. CDR3 DNA: TGCAGTGCTGAGCCCGGGACATTCTTC.

CDR3 DNA sequence: TGCGCCAGCAGCCGGGGGACTAGCGGGAACAATGAGCAGTTCTTC. This gives the protein CASSRGTSGNNEQFF. The rearrangement uses TRBV5-1 and TRBJ2-1, with 13 bases that match TRBD2. CDR1 and CDR2 (germline): SGHRS, YFSETQ. The CDR3 contains 15 residues. With 4 bases clipped from V and 5 bases from J, the junction kept 3 bases outside the gene matches.

The chain recombines TRBV7-8 with TRBJ1-2; D may be TRBD1 (6 bases). The CDR3 consists of 13 residues. Germline V lookup: CDR1 SGHVS, CDR2 FQNEAQ. V was trimmed by 6 bases and J by 5 bases, leaving 13 bases between them. The CDR3 is CASRPRTEYGYTF. The CDR3 DNA reads as TGTGCCAGCAGACCCCGGACAGAATATGGCTACACCTTC. Supplemented by reference TRBV7-8 and TRBJ1-2, the full variable domain reads GAGVSQSPRYKVAKRGQDVALRCDPISGHVSLFWYQQALGQGPEFLTYFQNEAQLDKSGLPSDRFFAERPEGSVSTLKIQRTQQEDSAVYLCASRPRTEYGYTFGSGTRLTVV.

The chain recombines TRBV19 with TRBJ2-2, with 7 nucleotides matching TRBD2. The CDR3 covers 18 residues. CDR1 and CDR2 (germline): LNHDA, SQIVND (reference sequence). V trimming: 0 bases; J trimming: 6 bases; junction bases outside the gene matches: 13. The CDR3 protein is CASSIEFIGGRTSGELFF. DNA for the CDR3: TGTGCCAGTAGTATAGAATTTATTGGCGGGAGAACTTCCGGGGAGCTGTTTTTT.

V and J are TRBV5-1 and TRBJ2-5; a possible D gene is TRBD2 (6 bases). Germline V CDR1 and CDR2: SGHRS, YFSETQ. Deletions cut 3 bases from V and 5 bases from J, with 17 bases between. The CDR3 is 15 amino acids. The CDR3 DNA reads as TGCGCCAGCAGCTCTGGAGCGGGTCCGACGGAGACCCAGTACTTC. Its translation: CASSSGAGPTETQYF.

The V call is TRBV18, the J call TRBJ2-6; a weak D match, TRBD2 (6 bases). Trimming stripped 2 bases from V and 1 base from J, with 12 bases between. The CDR3 has 17 amino acids. From germline, CDR1 is KGHSH and CDR2 LQKENI. In nucleotides, the CDR3 is TGTGCCAGCTCACCAGGAGGGGTCAGGTCTGGGGCCAACGTCCTGACTTTC. Translated: CASSPGGVRSGANVLTF.

This clone has a handful of counts. The chain carries TRBV6-1 and TRBJ1-2; D ambiguous. V was cut by 0 bases and J by 5 bases, with 22 bases left in between. Germline values: CDR1 MNHNS, CDR2 SASEGT. The CDR3 runs to 18 residues. CDR3 protein: CASSEAGPSLGLTYGYTF. The CDR3 DNA reads as TGTGCCAGCAGTGAAGCTGGCCCTTCTCTTGGTTTAACATATGGCTACACCTTC.

The chain uses TRBV11-2 and TRBJ2-7; D gene uncertain. V was cut by 1 base and J by 7 bases, with 14 bases left in between. The CDR3 spans 14 residues. In germline, CDR1 is SGHAT, CDR2 FQNNGV. In DNA, the CDR3 is TGTGCCAGCAGCTTAGTCAACGGAGTCCCGGAGCAGTACGTC. Protein sequence: CASSLVNGVPEQYV.

This rearrangement joins TRBV11-2 to TRBJ2-4; a weak D match, TRBD1 (5 bases). The CDR3 sequence is 14 residues long. Germline lookup yields CDR1 SGHAT and CDR2 FQNNGV. Deletions cut 1 base from V and 1 base from J, with 5 bases between. The CDR3 loop is CASSLAGAKNIQYF. The CDR3 nucleotides read TGTGCCAGCAGCTTAGCAGGGGCCAAAAACATTCAGTACTTC.

The chain joins TRBV29-1 to TRBJ1-2, with a possible D match to TRBD1 (5 bases). V was pared by 5 bases and J by 3 bases, with 10 bases between. This CDR3 region has 12 residues. CDR1 and CDR2 (germline): SQVTM, ANQGSEA. The CDR3 DNA is TGCAGCGTTAAACAGGTGGACTATGGCTACACCTTC. As protein: CSVKQVDYGYTF.

The CDR3 nucleotides read TGCAGCGTTGTGGACAGGACCACGAACTATGGCTACACCTTC. This translates into CSVVDRTTNYGYTF. The chain employs TRBV29-1 and TRBJ1-2, with TRBD1 matching over 7 bases. CDR1 is SQVTM and CDR2 is ANQGSEA in the germline V gene. Trimming removed 4 bases from V and 2 bases from J; junction bases left unmatched: 7. The CDR3 has 14 amino acids.

V and J are TRBV18 and TRBJ1-2, with D possibly being TRBD1 (6 bases). This CDR3 is built from 18 residues. From germline, CDR1 is KGHSH and CDR2 LQKENI. V dropped 5 bases and J dropped 4 bases, with 26 bases sitting between them. The CDR3 DNA sequence: TGTGCCAGCTCATATGCCGAAATGACCGGGCAGGGGTTCTATGGCTACACCTTC. Translating it yields CASSYAEMTGQGFYGYTF. The full variable domain, in which reference TRBV18 and TRBJ1-2 provide the parts outside the CDR3, is NAGVMQNPRHLVRRRGQEARLRCSPMKGHSHVYWYRQLPEEGLKFMVYLQKENIIDESGMPKERFSAEFPKEGPSILRIQQVVRGDSAAYFCASSYAEMTGQGFYGYTFGSGTRLTVV.

This clone was recorded once. This chain joins TRBV12-5 and TRBJ1-1, with D tentatively TRBD1 (5 bases). This CDR3 has 15 amino acids. V gave up 1 base and J gave up 1 base, with 10 bases separating them. CDR1 is LGHNT and CDR2 is FRNRAP in the germline V gene. CDR3 residues: CASGLGDSWNTEAFF. The CDR3 DNA follows: TGTGCTAGTGGTTTGGGAGACAGTTGGAACACTGAAGCTTTCTTT.

This clone was detected once. CDR3 sequence (DNA): TGTGCCAGCAGTTTTGCAGACCAAGAGACCCAGTACTTC. Its translation is CASSFADQETQYF. The rearrangement joins TRBV28 to TRBJ2-5; D remains unclear. This CDR3 comprises 13 residues. V lost 3 bases, J lost 0 bases, and 5 bases lay in between. The germline V gene has CDR1 MDHEN and CDR2 SYDVKM.

The gene calls are TRBV7-6 and TRBJ2-7; D unclear. The CDR3 covers 14 residues. V was cut by 4 bases and J by 0 bases, with 10 bases left in between. Germline V gene data show CDR1 as SGHVS and CDR2 as FNYEAQ. DNA of the CDR3: TGTGCCAGCAGCTCTGGGCGCAACTCCTACGAGCAGTACTTC. Translation gives CASSSGRNSYEQYF.